This T cell receptor (beta chain) was identified during a study of shared clonotypes between healthy human individuals. In the study overall: Ranging from 18 to 49 in age, donors were two women and a few men.

The germline V gene has CDR1 SQVTM and CDR2 ANQGSEA. Trimming removed 8 bases from V and 1 base from J, with 5 bases in between. The CDR3 consists of 10 residues. Each subset's genomic DNA was split evenly across several immunoSEQ plates. TCRdb's copy holds only in-frame clones and misses some; the assay was immunoSEQ multiplex PCR. The sample lists under 2.5 million clones, roughly 90% occurring once. Study findings and constraints: Owing to a small donor count, the genetic and exposure-history diversity represented was limited. Deeper or shallower sequencing was expected to change how clonotypes are shared among donors.

This clone was seen more than once but under ten times. What it recognizes is unknown. Source material: naive CD4+ T cells from PBMCs. Subset described: CD45RA+ positively selected. This chain connects TRBV29-1 to TRBJ1-1; no definite D call. This TCR was sampled from a man between 18 and 35 years old in good health. Some clones in this sample may be carry-over from other donors' samples. CDR3 region: CSFTNTEAFF. CDR3 DNA sequence: TGCAGCTTCACGAACACTGAAGCTTTCTTT.